This T cell receptor beta chain is from a study of post-analysis software for immune sequencing data. Looking at the study overall: Disease trajectories encompassed relapsing-remitting, secondary progressive and progressive-relapsing multiple sclerosis. Study-wide results and limits: The normalized Chao1 diversity of multiple sclerosis patients was significantly lower than that of controls. Higher frequency in patients than in controls was seen for roughly five TRBV segments, with TRBV5-6, TRBV5-1 and TRBV20-1 among them.

Unique molecular identifiers were present in the TCR beta cDNA libraries. Hundreds of thousands of cDNA molecules came from about 1 to 10 million T cells. TCRdb independently ran MiXCR on the PCR reads; one entry per CDR3 protein. The repertoire holds some 240,000 distinct CDR3 sequences, 35% to 45% seen once, with less than 6% in the top ten. About this clonotype: Its antigen is unknown.

In germline, CDR1 is SGHAT, CDR2 FQNNGV. CDR3 size: 15 residues. J gave up 6 bases and V 3 bases, and 7 bases lay outside the gene matches. This TCR derives from a girl aged 10 to 17 with multiple sclerosis. The chain uses TRBV11-2 and TRBJ1-2, with 10 bases identical to TRBD1. Sequencing used blood. CDR3 sequence reads: CASSLLTGGKDGYTF. For the CDR3, the DNA is TGTGCCAGCAGCTTGTTGACAGGGGGCAAGGATGGCTACACCTTC.